This TCR beta chain was recorded in a study of shared clonotypes between healthy human individuals. In this sample, this clone turned up once. The antigen is unknown. TCRdb's table, derived via immunoSEQ multiplex PCR, lists solely in-frame clones and lacks some. The sample yields about 1.1 million clones, roughly 77% seen once. General observations from the study: Naive CD4 clonotypes were shared across a few donors at roughly 4.6%.

Germline-derived CDR1 and CDR2 are MNHEY and SMNVEV (reference sequence). The CDR3 runs 18 residues. J gave up 6 bases and V 3 bases, and 11 bases lay outside the gene matches. This clonotype was sampled from a man between 18 and 29 years old in good health. Some clones in this sample may be carry-over from other donors' samples. Sample: memory CD4+ T cells from PBMCs. Subset of the sample: CD45RA-negative fraction. V gene TRBV27 combines with J gene TRBJ2-7; 16 nucleotides match TRBD2. CDR3 nucleotide sequence: TGTGCCAGCAGTTTCCCGGGACTAGCGGGAGGGCCGGGGGGCGAGCAGTACTTC. Translating gives CASSFPGLAGGPGGEQYF.